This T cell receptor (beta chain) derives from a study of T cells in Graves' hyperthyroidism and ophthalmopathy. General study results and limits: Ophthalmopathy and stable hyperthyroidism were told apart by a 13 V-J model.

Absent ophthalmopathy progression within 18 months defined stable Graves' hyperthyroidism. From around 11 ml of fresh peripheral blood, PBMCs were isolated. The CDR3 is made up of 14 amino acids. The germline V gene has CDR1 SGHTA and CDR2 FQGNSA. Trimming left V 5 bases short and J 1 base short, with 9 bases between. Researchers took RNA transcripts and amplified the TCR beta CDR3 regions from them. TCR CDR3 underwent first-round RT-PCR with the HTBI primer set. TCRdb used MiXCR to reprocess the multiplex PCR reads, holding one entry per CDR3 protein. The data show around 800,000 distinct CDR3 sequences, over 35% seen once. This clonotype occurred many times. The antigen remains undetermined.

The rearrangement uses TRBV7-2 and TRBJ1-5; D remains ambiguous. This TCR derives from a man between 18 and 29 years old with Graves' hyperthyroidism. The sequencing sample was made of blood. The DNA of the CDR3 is TGTGCCAGCAGCCCACTCGGGAGCAATCAGCCCCAGCATTTT. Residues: CASSPLGSNQPQHF.